One sample yielded the 7 T cell receptor beta chains listed below, sequenced in a study of beta chain features in type 1 diabetes. Sequenced material consisted of expressed TCRB transcripts (all of the isolated RNA was reverse transcribed). The table came from immunoSEQ multiplex PCR; TCRdb's copy has only in-frame clones and leaves some out. The profile covers about 340,000 clones, with approximately 8.2% appearing a single time and 0.44% taken by the ten largest. The sample consisted of central memory CD4+ T cells from blood. The receptors were gathered from a woman aged 18-29 years in good health.

This clone has ten or more counts. The V call is TRBV4-2, the J call TRBJ1-4; D is undetermined. Trimming took off 1 base at V and 13 bases at J, with 10 bases between the two ends. CDR3 length equals 12 residues. CDR1 is LGHNA and CDR2 is YNFKEQ in the germline V gene. CDR3: CASSQVEGRLFF. CDR3 coding DNA: TGTGCCAGCAGCCAAGTTGAAGGGAGACTGTTTTTT.

In its sample, this clone was seen many times. The rearrangement uses TRBV10-3 and TRBJ2-2, with D possibly TRBD1 on 6 matching bases. With 4 bases removed from V and 2 bases from J, the gap between germline ends came to 11 bases. The CDR3 totals 15 residues. Germline V gene lookup returns CDR1 ENHRY and CDR2 SYGVKD. The chain's CDR3 is CAISAGAVNTGELFF. CDR3 in DNA: TGTGCCATCAGTGCAGGGGCAGTCAACACCGGGGAGCTGTTTTTT.

With respect to this clone: The same CDR3 is also encoded by other DNA sequences in this sample. The chain carries TRBV7-2 and TRBJ2-7; D gene unclear. The ends were cut back, 5 bases at V and 2 bases at J, with 4 bases in the middle. The CDR3 runs 11 residues. Germline V gene lookup returns CDR1 SGHTA and CDR2 FQGNSA. CDR3 sequence: CASSPAYEQYF. The CDR3 region has the DNA TGTGCCAGCAGCCCCGCCTACGAGCAGTACTTC.

A word on this clone: A single base separates this from a much larger clone, so it may be a read error. Other DNA sequences in the sample encode the same CDR3. The V call is TRBV2, the J call TRBJ2-7; maybe TRBD2 (7 bases). The CDR3 spans 13 residues. The germline V and J ends were trimmed by 5 bases and 2 bases, with 10 bases remaining between them. Germline loops: CDR1 SNHLY, CDR2 FYNNEI. The chain's CDR3 is CASSTGGPYEQYF. In nucleotides, the CDR3 is TGTGCCAGCAGTACGGGGGGCCCCTACGAGCAGTACTTC.

This clone was observed a handful of times. V and J are TRBV5-1 and TRBJ1-1; 10 bases agree with TRBD1. CDR3 length: 14 amino acids. The V segment lost 4 bases and the J segment 4 bases; nucleotides outside the gene matches: 4. In germline, CDR1 is SGHRS, CDR2 YFSETQ. The DNA of the CDR3 is TGCGCCAGCAGCAAGAGGACAGGGGGCACTGAAGCTTTCTTT. Amino acid sequence: CASSKRTGGTEAFF.

The J gene is TRBJ2-2, the V gene TRBV4-1; 9 nucleotides match TRBD2. J gave up 5 bases and V 7 bases, and 8 bases lay outside the gene matches. The CDR3 totals 15 residues. The germline gives CDR1 MGHRA, CDR2 YSYEKL. The CDR3 DNA reads as TGCGCCAGCAACCTAGGGCTAGCGGGGACCGGGGAGCTGTTTTTT. It codes for CASNLGLAGTGELFF.

As concerns this clone: A junction boundary mismatches the germline segment, possibly from a read error. The chain has TRBV2 and TRBJ2-3; 9 bases are shared with TRBD2. CDR3 size: 15 residues. Per the germline V gene, CDR1 is SNHLY and CDR2 is FYNNEI. CDR3 region: CARSEGGGRGDTQYF. As DNA, the CDR3 is TGTGCCAGAAGTGAAGGGGGCGGGAGGGGCGATACGCAGTATTTT.